The 31 T cell receptor beta chains listed next were all sequenced from one sample in a study of blood T cell repertoires in COVID-19. TCRdb's table, derived via immunoSEQ multiplex PCR, lists solely in-frame clones and lacks some. The table includes under 500,000 clones, 70% to 90% detected once. Sequences were obtained from PBMCs or T cells enriched from blood (not recorded which). Receptors originate from a woman aged 18 to 35 with acute COVID-19.

The chain carries TRBV12-3 or TRBV12-4 and TRBJ2-7; the D gene is possibly TRBD1 (6 bases). The CDR3 contains 12 residues. V lost 0 bases and J lost 10, with 10 bases in between. The CDR3 DNA reads TGTGCCAGCAGTTTAGCACAGGGACGACAGTACTTC. Protein product: CASSLAQGRQYF.

The chain joins TRBV5-4 to TRBJ1-6; D is perhaps TRBD1 (5 bases). Germline CDR1 reads SGHNT; CDR2 reads YYREEE (reference sequence). There are 15 residues in the CDR3. The germline V and J ends were trimmed by 3 bases and 4 bases, with 11 bases remaining between them. The CDR3 spells CASSSSGYYNSPLHF. The CDR3 bases are TGTGCCAGCAGCTCTTCAGGGTATTATAATTCACCCCTCCACTTT. The full variable domain, with the rest looked up from reference TRBV5-4 and TRBJ1-6, is ETGVTQSPTHLIKTRGQQVTLRCSSQSGHNTVSWYQQALGQGPQFIFQYYREEENGRGNFPPRFSGLQFPNYSSELNVNALELDDSALYLCASSSSGYYNSPLHFGNGTRLTVT.

J is TRBJ1-2 and V is TRBV2; D perhaps matches TRBD1 (5 bases). Trimming took 10 bases from V and 0 from J, leaving 9 bases between them. This CDR3 contains 12 residues. Germline V lookup: CDR1 SNHLY, CDR2 FYNNEI. The CDR3 region is CATAQANYGYTF. Written as DNA, the CDR3 is TGTGCCACTGCACAGGCTAACTATGGCTACACCTTC.

This rearrangement joins TRBV19 to TRBJ2-5, with TRBD2 as a possible D gene (6 bases). This CDR3 spans 15 amino acids. Germline CDR1 LNHDA, CDR2 SQIVND (reference sequence). V was pared by 0 bases and J by 1 base, with 9 bases between. The CDR3 DNA reads TGTGCCAGTAGTATAGATTGGCGGGGCCAAGAGACCCAGTACTTC. Amino acids: CASSIDWRGQETQYF.

V is TRBV15 and J is TRBJ1-4; no clear D gene. From germline, CDR1 is LNHNV and CDR2 YYDKDF (reference sequence). With 1 base removed from V and 8 bases from J, the gap between germline ends came to 8 bases. The CDR3 runs 13 residues. CDR3 bases: TGTGCCACCAGCAGAGCTGAGCGGGAAAAACTGTTTTTT. Its translation is CATSRAEREKLFF.

This clone was observed a handful of times. The DNA for the CDR3 is TGTGCCAGCAGGACGACTGGGAACACTGAAGCTTTCTTT. This translates into CASRTTGNTEAFF. V and J are TRBV6-5 and TRBJ1-1; D unclear. CDR1 and CDR2 from the germline V gene are MNHEY and SVGAGI. The CDR3 extends over 13 amino acids. Trimming took 6 bases from V and 1 from J, leaving 9 bases between them.

The chain employs TRBV5-1 and TRBJ1-3, with D hard to call. CDR3 length: 15 residues. CDR1 and CDR2 from the germline V gene are SGHRS and YFSETQ. Trimming left V 0 bases short and J 3 bases short, with 10 bases between. The CDR3 nucleotides read TGCGCCAGCAGCTTGGTGGCGGAGCATGGAAACACCATATATTTT. Protein: CASSLVAEHGNTIYF.

This clone is a singleton in its sample. The rearrangement joins TRBV5-8 to TRBJ1-5, with D possibly being TRBD1 (6 bases). V was trimmed by 0 bases and J by 5 bases, leaving 12 bases between them. In germline, CDR1 is SGHTS, CDR2 YDEGEE. This CDR3 comprises 15 residues. CDR3 sequence reads: CASSLGGGGDQPQHF. In nucleotides, the CDR3 is TGTGCCAGCAGCTTGGGGGGGGGCGGAGATCAGCCCCAGCATTTT.

CDR3 in amino acids: CASKIARGGYNEQFF. The CDR3 DNA sequence: TGTGCCAGTAAGATCGCCCGGGGGGGATACAATGAGCAGTTCTTC. This chain links TRBV19 with TRBJ2-1, with 8 bases that match TRBD2. The CDR3 spans 15 residues. Germline assignment: CDR1 LNHDA and CDR2 SQIVND (reference sequence). The V segment lost 7 bases and the J segment 4 bases; nucleotides outside the gene matches: 9.

The chain is built from TRBV7-8 and TRBJ2-7, with 7 bases fitting TRBD2. This CDR3 spans 16 amino acids. J was trimmed by 1 base and V by 5 bases; bases with no gene match: 11. Germline CDR1 SGHVS, CDR2 FQNEAQ. CDR3 region: CASSIGGLADSYEQYF. CDR3 nucleotides: TGTGCCAGCAGCATAGGTGGTCTAGCGGATTCCTACGAGCAGTACTTC.

The rearrangement links TRBV4-2 to TRBJ2-1; unclear D gene. Germline V gene data show CDR1 as LGHNA and CDR2 as YNFKEQ. The CDR3 length is 13 residues. Trimming cost V 4 bases and J 6 bases, with 10 bases left between them. The DNA of the CDR3 is TGTGCCAGCAGCCCCGCGAGGAGCAATGAGCAGTTCTTC. This encodes CASSPARSNEQFF.

The V gene is TRBV6-2 or TRBV6-3, the J gene TRBJ2-7; weak D call: TRBD2 (6 bases). The CDR3 runs 13 residues. Germline V gives CDR1 MNHEY, CDR2 SVGEGT. V lost 5 bases to trimming and J lost 3 bases, with 11 bases between them. The CDR3 DNA reads TGTGCCAGCAGTCGAGAGACTAGCTACGAGCAGTACTTC. Encoded protein: CASSRETSYEQYF.

This chain uses TRBV19 with TRBJ1-5; D might be TRBD1 (6 bases). Trimming took off 5 bases at V and 11 bases at J, with 10 bases between the two ends. The germline gives CDR1 LNHDA, CDR2 SQIVND (reference sequence). This CDR3 is 11 amino acids long. As DNA, the CDR3 is TGTGCCAGTAGTCTGCCAGGGGCCCAGCATTTT. Protein product: CASSLPGAQHF. The complete variable domain, with remaining parts taken from reference TRBV19 and TRBJ1-5, reads DGGITQSPKYLFRKEGQNVTLSCEQNLNHDAMYWYRQDPGQGLRLIYYSQIVNDFQKGDIAEGYSVSREKKESFPLTVTSAQKNPTAFYLCASSLPGAQHFGDGTRLSIL.

V is TRBV6-5 and J is TRBJ1-6; D unclear. Germline CDR1 and CDR2: MNHEY and SVGAGI. The V end lost 4 bases, the J end lost 5 bases, and 9 bases lay between the germline ends. CDR3 size: 14 residues. CDR3 loop: CASSSTQNNSPLHF. The DNA of the CDR3 is TGTGCCAGCAGTTCCACTCAAAATAATTCACCCCTCCACTTT.

The CDR3 bases are TGTGCCTGGGACCGGGACAGGAGGAATGAGCAGTTCTTC. This translates into CAWDRDRRNEQFF. The rearrangement joins TRBV30 to TRBJ2-1; 8 bases agree with TRBD1. Unmatched junction bases numbered 7, after V lost 5 bases and J lost 7 bases. CDR3 length equals 13 residues. Germline lookup yields CDR1 GTSNPN and CDR2 SVGIG (reference sequence).

A note on this clone: This may come from a read error, since a much larger clone is one base off. The V gene is TRBV5-1, the J gene TRBJ1-3, with 7 nucleotides matching TRBD1. CDR3 length: 14 residues. Germline V lookup: CDR1 SGHRS, CDR2 YFSETQ. J lost 2 bases, V lost 4 bases, and 3 bases had no gene match. The CDR3 nucleotides are TGCGCCAGCAGCATCGGGACAGCTGGAAACACCATATATTTT. Its protein is CASSIGTAGNTIYF.

The V and J genes are TRBV15 and TRBJ2-7; the D gene is possibly TRBD1 (5 bases). The V and J ends lost 0 bases and 3 bases respectively, with 12 bases between them. The CDR3 is 15 residues long. The germline V gene encodes CDR1 LNHNV and CDR2 YYDKDF (reference sequence). The CDR3 region is CATSRDQGANYEQYF. Here the CDR3 DNA reads TGTGCCACCAGCAGAGATCAAGGGGCCAACTACGAGCAGTACTTC. The full variable domain, with the rest looked up from reference TRBV15 and TRBJ2-7, is DAMVIQNPRYQVTQFGKPVTLSCSQTLNHNVMYWYQQKSSQAPKLLFHYYDKDFNNEADTPDNFQSRRPNTSFCFLDIRSPGLGDTAMYLCATSRDQGANYEQYFGPGTRLTVT.

The J gene is TRBJ1-3, the V gene TRBV19, with D uncertain. The V and J ends lost 3 bases and 5 bases respectively, with 11 bases between them. Germline CDR1 reads LNHDA; CDR2 reads SQIVND (reference sequence). This CDR3 comprises 14 residues. The CDR3 protein is CASSMRGSRNTIYF. In DNA, the CDR3 is TGTGCCAGTAGTATGAGAGGGAGTAGAAACACCATATATTTT.

The chain couples TRBV11-2 to TRBJ2-2; 9 bases are shared with TRBD1. Germline trimming cut 0 bases from V and 8 bases from J; bases unmatched to any gene: 7. The CDR3 loop spans 16 amino acids. CDR1 is SGHAT and CDR2 is FQNNGV in the germline V gene. The CDR3 DNA follows: TGTGCCAGCAGCTTAGAACAGGGGGCATTCAGAGGGGAGCTGTTTTTT. The encoded protein is CASSLEQGAFRGELFF.

This clone was detected once. The chain recombines TRBV10-3 with TRBJ2-7; 10 bases are a match to TRBD1. Germline trimming cut 11 bases from V and 7 bases from J; bases unmatched to any gene: 8. CDR3 length: 12 amino acids. Germline V lookup: CDR1 ENHRY, CDR2 SYGVKD. CDR3 loop: CAVRDRGREQYF. CDR3 in DNA: TGTGCCGTCCGGGACAGGGGTAGGGAGCAGTACTTC.

The CDR3 loop reads CASSPLRGGPLETQYF. The CDR3 DNA follows: TGTGCCAGCTCACCACTCCGCGGGGGGCCACTAGAGACCCAGTACTTC. The chain has TRBV18 and TRBJ2-5; 8 positions match TRBD2. The trim removed 1 base at V and 4 bases at J, leaving 8 bases unmatched. There are 16 residues in the CDR3. Germline CDR1 reads KGHSH; CDR2 reads LQKENI. Supplemented by reference TRBV18 and TRBJ2-5, the full variable domain reads NAGVMQNPRHLVRRRGQEARLRCSPMKGHSHVYWYRQLPEEGLKFMVYLQKENIIDESGMPKERFSAEFPKEGPSILRIQQVVRGDSAAYFCASSPLRGGPLETQYFGPGTRLLVL.

The J gene is TRBJ1-1, the V gene TRBV19; 7 bases line up with TRBD1. The germline V gene encodes CDR1 LNHDA and CDR2 SQIVND (reference sequence). The CDR3 runs to 14 residues. The V and J ends lost 8 bases and 7 bases, in that order; junction bases with no gene match: 13. Here the CDR3 DNA reads TGTGCCAGTCAAATACGACAGGGAACAATTGAAGCTTTCTTT. Translating it yields CASQIRQGTIEAFF.

This chain links TRBV6-5 with TRBJ2-3; 10 bases are a match to TRBD1. CDR1 MNHEY and CDR2 SVGAGI come from the germline V gene. The CDR3 sequence is 15 residues long. V lost 8 bases to trimming and J lost 2 bases; unmatched junction nucleotides: 7. This CDR3 reads CASSGTGAITDTQYF. CDR3 in DNA: TGTGCCAGCTCCGGGACAGGGGCGATCACAGATACGCAGTATTTT.

The V gene is TRBV19, the J gene TRBJ2-7; 8 positions match TRBD2. With 5 bases clipped from V and 3 bases from J, the junction kept 9 bases outside the gene matches. Germline CDR1 reads LNHDA; CDR2 reads SQIVND (reference sequence). The CDR3 spans 15 residues. The CDR3 coding sequence is TGTGCCAGTAGTCTCAATTCCGGGACTAGCTACGAGCAGTACTTC. Protein sequence: CASSLNSGTSYEQYF. The full variable domain, its missing parts supplied by reference TRBV19 and TRBJ2-7, is DGGITQSPKYLFRKEGQNVTLSCEQNLNHDAMYWYRQDPGQGLRLIYYSQIVNDFQKGDIAEGYSVSREKKESFPLTVTSAQKNPTAFYLCASSLNSGTSYEQYFGPGTRLTVT.

The CDR3 sequence is CSVLGRESNNEQFF. The DNA of the CDR3 is TGCAGCGTCCTGGGGCGGGAGAGTAACAATGAGCAGTTCTTC. The J gene is TRBJ2-1, the V gene TRBV29-1; 7 bases match TRBD2. With 6 bases clipped from V and 5 bases from J, the junction kept 10 bases outside the gene matches. The CDR3 runs to 14 residues. Germline V lookup: CDR1 SQVTM, CDR2 ANQGSEA.

V and J are TRBV3-1 (or the pseudogene TRBV3-2) and TRBJ1-1; the D is unclear. Germline CDR1 reads LGHDT; CDR2 reads YNNKEL (reference sequence). Deletions cut 8 bases from V and 5 bases from J, with 15 bases between. This CDR3 is 13 amino acids long. The CDR3 region has the DNA TGTGCCAGCCGTCCAATGGGCAAGACTGAAGCTTTCTTT. It yields the protein CASRPMGKTEAFF.

The chain has TRBV6-5 and TRBJ1-1; D unclear. The CDR3 length is 16 residues. The germline CDR1 and CDR2 sequences are MNHEY and SVGAGI. V dropped 2 bases and J dropped 0 bases, with 13 bases sitting between them. The CDR3 DNA follows: TGTGCCAGCAGTTACCTCGCACGATCTATGAACACTGAAGCTTTCTTT. As protein: CASSYLARSMNTEAFF.

This chain uses TRBV20-1 with TRBJ2-7; perhaps TRBD2 as D (6 bases). The CDR3 covers 11 residues. Looked up from germline, CDR1 is DFQATT and CDR2 is SNEGSKA (reference sequence). V was cut by 6 bases and J by 6 bases, with 12 bases left in between. The CDR3 reads CSAQRRVEQYF. CDR3 bases: TGCAGTGCCCAACGGAGGGTCGAGCAGTACTTC.

In its sample, this clone was seen a few times. V gene TRBV7-6 combines with J gene TRBJ1-1; weak D call: TRBD1 (5 bases). Trimming removed 4 bases at V and 5 bases at J, with 17 bases between. The CDR3 runs 15 residues. Germline CDR1 is SGHVS and CDR2 is FNYEAQ. The chain's CDR3 is CASSSLDGRGTEAFF. The DNA of the CDR3 is TGTGCCAGCAGCTCCTTGGACGGCCGGGGGACTGAAGCTTTCTTT.

The gene calls are TRBV3-1 (or the pseudogene TRBV3-2) and TRBJ1-1; D is undetermined. CDR1 and CDR2 (germline): LGHDT, YNNKEL (reference sequence). V was shortened by 4 bases and J by 5 bases, with 26 bases between the two germline ends. The CDR3 is made up of 18 amino acids. This chain's CDR3 is CASSREMAGIRILTEAFF. DNA for the CDR3: TGTGCCAGCAGCCGAGAAATGGCGGGAATACGCATTTTGACTGAAGCTTTCTTT.

The chain joins TRBV25-1 to TRBJ2-3; 8 positions match TRBD2. The trim removed 2 bases at V and 6 bases at J, leaving 10 bases unmatched. The CDR3 spans 16 residues. Germline CDR1 and CDR2: MGHDK and SYGVNS. This CDR3 is CASSEMGREVGDTQYF. The CDR3 nucleotides read TGTGCCAGCAGTGAAATGGGGCGGGAGGTGGGGGATACGCAGTATTTT.